The TCR beta chain described here comes from a study of OX40 agonist ivuxolimab in advanced cancers. The CDR3 length is 15 residues. CDR1 LNHDA and CDR2 SQIVND come from the germline V gene (reference sequence). Trimming removed 1 base at V and 5 bases at J, with 15 bases between. Method: immunoSEQ multiplex PCR; TCRdb's copy keeps in-frame clones and lacks some. This table has 60,000 to 100,000 clones, just under 95% appearing once. V and J are TRBV19 and TRBJ2-7; D is perhaps TRBD1 (6 bases). The specimen was CD4+ or CD8+ T cells sorted from blood, collected in a trial of the OX40 agonist ivuxolimab. The source is an adult with an advanced solid tumor such as melanoma, head and neck, liver or kidney cancer. The CDR3 loop is CASSIGGTPQDEQYF. The DNA of the CDR3 is TGTGCCAGTAGTATAGGAGGGACACCCCAGGACGAGCAGTACTTC.